This TCR beta chain is from a study of T-cell reconstitution after alpha-beta-depleted transplantation in children. The V end was cut by 5 bases, the J end by 4 bases, with 11 bases between. This CDR3 comprises 14 residues. Per the germline V gene, CDR1 is MNHEY and CDR2 is SMNVEV (reference sequence). General study findings and limits: Reportedly, only several hundred clones from non-depleted graft cells drove alpha-beta T-cell counts at about two months. The origin of high day-60 TCRbeta diversity in some patients lay in surviving recipient T cells and thymic progenitors.

To note about this clonotype: No antigen is known for it.

This sample's TCRbeta library carried unique molecular identifier barcodes. TCRdb reprocessed the PCR reads with MiXCR, giving one entry per CDR3 protein. The sample consists of nearly 350,000 distinct CDR3 sequences, 15% to 20% of them appearing once. The input for sequencing was PBMCs, mostly from graft donor cells, taken 360 days after TCRalphabeta/CD19-depleted stem cell transplant. The chain is built from TRBV27 and TRBJ1-4, with a tentative D call TRBD1 (5 bases). This TCR was sampled from a male patient aged 2 to 10 who had a stem cell transplant for acute lymphoblastic leukemia, so the T cells may come from the graft donor. DNA for the CDR3: TGTGCCAGCAGTCCCAGGGTCCTTAATGAAAAACTGTTTTTT. Protein: CASSPRVLNEKLFF. Complete variable domain (other parts from reference TRBV27 and TRBJ1-4): EAQVTQNPRYLITVTGKKLTVTCSQNMNHEYMSWYRQDPGLGLRQIYYSMNVEVTDKGDVPEGYKVSRKEKRNFPLILESPSPNQTSLYFCASSPRVLNEKLFFGSGTQLSVL.